The 9 T cell receptor beta chains given below trace back to one sample, sequenced in a study of shared clonotypes between healthy human individuals (dated by TCRdb to about 2020). Libraries were made using the immunoSEQ multiplex PCR assay. What TCRdb holds here is the immuneACCESS table cut down to in-frame rearrangements. Part of the clones is not present; checked against another copy, under half of the missing clones reflect an unresolved V gene, and the others are unexplained. Across this sample there are about 1 million clones, with around 76% seen only once. The ten largest make up roughly 1.4% of the sample. The sample comprised memory CD4+ T cells sorted from blood. The label giving this sample's cell subset or site can be read as: CD45RA-negative fraction. The receptors derive from a man between 18 and 29 years old in good health.

The V call is TRBV2, the J call TRBJ1-4; 7 bases are shared with TRBD1. The CDR3 consists of 15 residues. Trimming at V came to 7 bases and at J to 8 bases, leaving 13 bases not matched to a gene. CDR1 and CDR2 (germline): SNHLY, FYNNEI. This chain's CDR3 is CASIQGILTGEKLFF. CDR3 sequence (DNA): TGTGCCAGCATACAGGGGATTCTAACTGGAGAAAAACTGTTTTTT.

V and J are TRBV6-5 and TRBJ2-7; the D gene is possibly TRBD1 (5 bases). There are 14 residues in the CDR3. Germline loops: CDR1 MNHEY, CDR2 SVGAGI. V lost 5 bases and J lost 1, with 12 bases in between. The CDR3 DNA sequence: TGTGCCAGCAGTGTAACAGGTGGATCCTACGAGCAGTACTTC. Amino acid sequence: CASSVTGGSYEQYF.

The chain uses TRBV15 and TRBJ2-5; tentatively, D is TRBD1 (5 bases). The V gene lost 5 bases and the J gene lost 1 base, with 14 bases spanning the gap. The CDR3 sequence is 15 residues long. From germline, CDR1 is LNHNV and CDR2 YYDKDF (reference sequence). CDR3 nucleotide sequence: TGTGCCACCAGCCTTTCGCTGACAGTCCAAGAGACCCAGTACTTC. Encoded protein: CATSLSLTVQETQYF.

This rearrangement joins TRBV9 to TRBJ2-5; TRBD1 aligns across 7 bases. With V trimmed by 0 bases and J by 4 bases, 3 bases remained unmatched. This CDR3 has 14 amino acids. Germline CDR1 and CDR2: SGDLS and YYNGEE. The chain's CDR3 is CASSVAAGGETQYF. In DNA form, the CDR3 reads TGTGCCAGCAGCGTAGCGGCAGGGGGAGAGACCCAGTACTTC.

This clone occurred once. The rearrangement links TRBV28 to TRBJ1-1, with a possible D match to TRBD1 (6 bases). In germline, CDR1 is MDHEN, CDR2 SYDVKM. The CDR3 consists of 15 residues. V shed 9 bases and J shed 3 bases, with 20 bases lying between them. In DNA, the CDR3 is TGTGCCAGTATTGTAACAGGGAAGGCCCACACTGAAGCTTTCTTT. Translation gives CASIVTGKAHTEAFF.

This clone was detected many times. The sample carries other DNA sequences with the same CDR3. The CDR3 loop is CASSLTSGGQETQYF. DNA of the CDR3: TGTGCCAGCAGTTTGACTAGCGGGGGCCAAGAGACCCAGTACTTC. V gene TRBV28 combines with J gene TRBJ2-5; TRBD2 aligns across 12 bases. Germline CDR1 reads MDHEN; CDR2 reads SYDVKM. The V segment lost 3 bases and the J segment 1 base; nucleotides outside the gene matches: 0. This CDR3 contains 15 residues.

In this sample, this clone turned up many times. This sequence joins TRBV4-1 and TRBJ1-1; no clear D. Germline assignment: CDR1 MGHRA and CDR2 YSYEKL. The CDR3 has 14 residues. V gave up 1 base and J gave up 3 bases, with 9 bases separating them. The CDR3, as DNA: TGCGCCAGCAGCCAAGTATCAGTGCACACTGAAGCTTTCTTT. It specifies CASSQVSVHTEAFF.

The chain employs TRBV30 and TRBJ1-6; 8 bases align to TRBD1. CDR3 length equals 15 residues. The junction had 12 bases not matched to a gene; V was cut back by 7 bases and J by 7 bases. Germline assignment: CDR1 GTSNPN and CDR2 SVGIG (reference sequence). The CDR3 nucleotides are TGTGCCTCAAAGGGGTCGGGACAGGTCAATTCACCCCTCCACTTT. Encoded protein: CASKGSGQVNSPLHF.

J is TRBJ1-1 and V is TRBV27; D possibly corresponds to TRBD1 (5 bases). The CDR3 covers 15 residues. V lost 3 bases and J 0 bases, leaving 11 bases between the germline ends. CDR1 MNHEY and CDR2 SMNVEV come from the germline V gene (reference sequence). CDR3 region: CASSFGAGMNTEAFF. CDR3 sequence (DNA): TGTGCCAGCAGTTTCGGGGCTGGGATGAACACTGAAGCTTTCTTT.